This TCR beta chain was recovered during a study of T cell responses to AZD1222 COVID-19 vaccine. Study observations and caveats: Spike-wide vaccine-associated CD4 TCRs dominated at 160-218 and 743-854. The donor group comprised mostly white British people and more females; the analysis possibly underestimated clonal diversity.

As for this clone: Its antigen remains unknown.

V was shortened by 3 bases and J by 10 bases, with 18 bases between the two germline ends. CDR3 length: 13 residues. Looked up from germline, CDR1 is GTSNPN and CDR2 is SVGIG (reference sequence). Profiled with immunoSEQ multiplex PCR; TCRdb holds only in-frame clones, not every one. The top ten hold approximately 30% of the sample, which has fewer than 85,000 clones, 80% to 90% seen once. This TCR was recovered from an adult in good health. This chain links TRBV30 with TRBJ1-2; D is uncertain. The material was peripheral blood, obtained on day 0 of AZD1222 vaccination. The CDR3 region is CAWRGSPGASYTF. The CDR3 region has the DNA TGTGCCTGGAGGGGCAGCCCAGGAGCCTCCTACACCTTC.